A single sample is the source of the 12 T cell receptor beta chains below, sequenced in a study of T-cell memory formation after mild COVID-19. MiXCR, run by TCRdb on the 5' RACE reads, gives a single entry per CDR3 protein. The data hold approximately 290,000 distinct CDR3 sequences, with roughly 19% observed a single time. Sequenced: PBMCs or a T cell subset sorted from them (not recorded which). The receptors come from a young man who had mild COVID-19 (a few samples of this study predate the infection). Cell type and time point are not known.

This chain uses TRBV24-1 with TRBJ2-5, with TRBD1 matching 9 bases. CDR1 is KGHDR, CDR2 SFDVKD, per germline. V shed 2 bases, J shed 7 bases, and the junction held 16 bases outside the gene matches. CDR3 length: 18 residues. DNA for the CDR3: TGTGCCACCAGTGATTCTCGCTACTCCGGGACAGGGATTGGGACCCAGTACTTC. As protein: CATSDSRYSGTGIGTQYF.

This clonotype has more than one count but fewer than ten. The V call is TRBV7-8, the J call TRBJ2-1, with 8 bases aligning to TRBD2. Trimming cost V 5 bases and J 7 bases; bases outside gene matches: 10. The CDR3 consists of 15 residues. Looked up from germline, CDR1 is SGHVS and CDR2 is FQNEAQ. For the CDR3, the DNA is TGTGCCAGCAGCCCAACCGAGGGCGGGGGGAATGAGCAGTTCTTC. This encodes CASSPTEGGGNEQFF.

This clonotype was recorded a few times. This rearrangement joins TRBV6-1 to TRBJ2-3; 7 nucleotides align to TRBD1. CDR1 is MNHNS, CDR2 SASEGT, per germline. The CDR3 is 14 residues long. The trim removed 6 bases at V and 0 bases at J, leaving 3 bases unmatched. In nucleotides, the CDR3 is TGTGCCAGCAGGACAGGGCGTAGCACAGATACGCAGTATTTT. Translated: CASRTGRSTDTQYF.

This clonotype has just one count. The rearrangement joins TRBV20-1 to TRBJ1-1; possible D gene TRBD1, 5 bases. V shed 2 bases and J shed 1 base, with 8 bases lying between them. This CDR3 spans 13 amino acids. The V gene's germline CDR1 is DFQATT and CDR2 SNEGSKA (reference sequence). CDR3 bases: TGCAGTGCTAGACGGGGGACGAACACTGAAGCTTTCTTT. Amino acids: CSARRGTNTEAFF.

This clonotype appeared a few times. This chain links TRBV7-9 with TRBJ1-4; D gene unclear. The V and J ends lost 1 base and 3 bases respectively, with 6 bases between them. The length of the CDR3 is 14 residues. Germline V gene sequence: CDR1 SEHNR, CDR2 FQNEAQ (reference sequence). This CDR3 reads CASSLVGSNEKLFF. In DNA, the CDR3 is TGTGCCAGCAGCTTAGTAGGGTCTAATGAAAAACTGTTTTTT.

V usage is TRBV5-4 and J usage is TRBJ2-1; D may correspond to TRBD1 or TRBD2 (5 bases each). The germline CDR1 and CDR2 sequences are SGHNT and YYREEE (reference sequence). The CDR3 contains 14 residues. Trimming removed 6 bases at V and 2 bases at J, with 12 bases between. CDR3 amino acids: CASNQRGTYNEQFF. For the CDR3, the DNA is TGTGCCAGCAACCAGAGGGGCACCTACAATGAGCAGTTCTTC.

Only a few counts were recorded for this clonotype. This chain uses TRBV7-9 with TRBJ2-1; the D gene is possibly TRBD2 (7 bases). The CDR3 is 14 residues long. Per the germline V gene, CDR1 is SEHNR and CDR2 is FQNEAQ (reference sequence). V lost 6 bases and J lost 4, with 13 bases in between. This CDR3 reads CASSSGGAYNEQFF. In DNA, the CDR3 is TGTGCCAGCAGTTCTGGGGGGGCTTACAATGAGCAGTTCTTC.

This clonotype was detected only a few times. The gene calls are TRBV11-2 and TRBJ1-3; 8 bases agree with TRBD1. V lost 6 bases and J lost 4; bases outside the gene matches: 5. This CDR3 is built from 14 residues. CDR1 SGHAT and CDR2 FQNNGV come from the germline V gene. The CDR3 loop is CASRSTGVGNTIYF. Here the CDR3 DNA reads TGTGCCAGCAGATCGACAGGGGTCGGAAACACCATATATTTT. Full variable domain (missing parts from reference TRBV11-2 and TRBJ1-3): EAGVAQSPRYKIIEKRQSVAFWCNPISGHATLYWYQQILGQGPKLLIQFQNNGVVDDSQLPKDRFSAERLKGVDSTLKIQPAKLEDSAVYLCASRSTGVGNTIYFGEGSWLTVV.

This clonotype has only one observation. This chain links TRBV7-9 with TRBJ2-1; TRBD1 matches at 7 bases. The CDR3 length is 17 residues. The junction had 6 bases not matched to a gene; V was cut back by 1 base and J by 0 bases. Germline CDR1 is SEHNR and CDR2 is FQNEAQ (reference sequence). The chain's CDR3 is CASSLGGYRGSYNEQFF. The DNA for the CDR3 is TGTGCCAGCAGCTTAGGAGGCTACAGGGGCTCCTACAATGAGCAGTTCTTC.

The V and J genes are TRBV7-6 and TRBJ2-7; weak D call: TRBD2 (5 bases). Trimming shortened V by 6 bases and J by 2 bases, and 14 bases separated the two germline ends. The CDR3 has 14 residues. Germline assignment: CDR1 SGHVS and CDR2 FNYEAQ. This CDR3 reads CASRWRAGTYEQYF. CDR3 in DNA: TGTGCCAGCAGGTGGCGGGCCGGTACCTACGAGCAGTACTTC.

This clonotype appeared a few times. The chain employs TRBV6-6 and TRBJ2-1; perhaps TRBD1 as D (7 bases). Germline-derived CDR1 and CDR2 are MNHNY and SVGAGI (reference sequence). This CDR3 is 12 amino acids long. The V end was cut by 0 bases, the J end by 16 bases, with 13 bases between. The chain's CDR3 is CASSYSAGGTFF. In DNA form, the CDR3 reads TGTGCCAGCAGTTACTCGGCAGGGGGGACTTTCTTC.

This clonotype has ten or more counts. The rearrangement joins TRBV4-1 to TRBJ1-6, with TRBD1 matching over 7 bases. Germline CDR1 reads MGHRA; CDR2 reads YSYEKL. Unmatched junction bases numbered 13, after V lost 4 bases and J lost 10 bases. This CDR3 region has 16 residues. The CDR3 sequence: CASSLQLDREYSPLHF. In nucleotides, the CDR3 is TGCGCCAGCAGCCTCCAGCTAGACAGGGAGTACTCACCCCTCCACTTT.